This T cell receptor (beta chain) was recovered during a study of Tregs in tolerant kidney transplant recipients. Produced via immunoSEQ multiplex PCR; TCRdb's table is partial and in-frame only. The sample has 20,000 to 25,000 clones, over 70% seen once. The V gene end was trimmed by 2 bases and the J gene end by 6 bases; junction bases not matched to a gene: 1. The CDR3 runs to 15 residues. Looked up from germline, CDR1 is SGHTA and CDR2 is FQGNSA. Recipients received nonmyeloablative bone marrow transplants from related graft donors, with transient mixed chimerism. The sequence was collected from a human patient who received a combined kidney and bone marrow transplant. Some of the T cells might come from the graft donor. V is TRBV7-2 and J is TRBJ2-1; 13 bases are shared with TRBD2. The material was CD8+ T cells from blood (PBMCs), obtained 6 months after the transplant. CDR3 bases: TGTGCCAGCAGCTTAACTAGCGGGAGGGCCAATGAGCAGTTCTTC. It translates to CASSLTSGRANEQFF.